Below, 7 T cell receptor beta chains from the same sample are listed, as sequenced in a study of shared clonotypes between healthy human individuals. The assay was immunoSEQ multiplex PCR, and TCRdb's table has in-frame clones only and misses some. The sample lists over a million clones, just under 99% occurring once. The source material was naive CD4+ T cells sorted from blood. Subset specified: CD45RA+ positively selected. The receptors were sampled from a young man in good health.

Concerning this clone: Different DNA sequences within this sample yield the same CDR3. The chain links TRBV29-1 to TRBJ2-7; D is unresolved. Per germline, CDR1 SQVTM and CDR2 ANQGSEA. Trimming pared 4 bases from V and 4 bases from J, leaving 11 bases between. The CDR3 spans 12 residues. Here the CDR3 DNA reads TGCAGCGTTGGGGCAGGCGCTTACGAGCAGTACTTC. It encodes CSVGAGAYEQYF.

The V gene is TRBV28, the J gene TRBJ2-5; D uncertain. The CDR3 extends over 15 amino acids. Germline V CDR1 and CDR2: MDHEN, SYDVKM. V was pared by 3 bases and J by 0 bases, with 11 bases between. DNA of the CDR3: TGTGCCAGCAGTTTTCTCTTCAGGTACCAAGAGACCCAGTACTTC. Translation gives CASSFLFRYQETQYF.

The table lists this clone with a count of one. CDR3 region: CSVGPGSGYEQYF. As DNA, the CDR3 is TGCAGCGTTGGTCCGGGCAGTGGCTACGAGCAGTACTTC. The chain carries TRBV29-1 and TRBJ2-7; the D is unclear. Germline CDR1 and CDR2: SQVTM and ANQGSEA. The CDR3 loop spans 13 amino acids. V was cut by 4 bases and J by 3 bases, with 13 bases left in between.

The chain couples TRBV7-2 to TRBJ2-7; D not resolved. This CDR3 has 13 amino acids. Germline V gives CDR1 SGHTA, CDR2 FQGNSA. The V and J ends lost 3 bases and 2 bases respectively, with 8 bases between them. The CDR3 region has the DNA TGTGCCAGCAGCTTGGACCGCACCTACGAGCAGTACTTC. This codes for CASSLDRTYEQYF. The whole variable domain, remainder taken from reference TRBV7-2 and TRBJ2-7, is GAGVSQSPSNKVTEKGKDVELRCDPISGHTALYWYRQSLGQGLEFLIYFQGNSAPDKSGLPSDRFSAERTGGSVSTLTIQRTQQEDSAVYLCASSLDRTYEQYFGPGTRLTVT.

The chain uses TRBV28 and TRBJ2-5; 9 positions match TRBD2. The CDR3 length is 16 residues. Germline V CDR1 and CDR2: MDHEN, SYDVKM. The junction had 7 bases not matched to a gene; V was cut back by 4 bases and J by 1 base. CDR3 nucleotides: TGTGCCAGCAGTTCCATTAGCGGGAGTGGCCAAGAGACCCAGTACTTC. This sequence encodes CASSSISGSGQETQYF.

The V call is TRBV6-6, the J call TRBJ2-1, with unresolved D. Germline assignment: CDR1 MNHNY and CDR2 SVGAGI (reference sequence). Trimming took off 2 bases at V and 4 bases at J, with 3 bases between the two ends. The CDR3 sequence is 12 residues long. In DNA form, the CDR3 reads TGTGCCAGCAGTTACGAGTACAATGAGCAGTTCTTC. This gives the protein CASSYEYNEQFF.

V and J are TRBV5-1 and TRBJ2-7; possibly TRBD2 for D (5 bases). Trimming took 0 bases from V and 3 from J, leaving 10 bases between them. The CDR3 sequence is 14 residues long. The germline V gene has CDR1 SGHRS and CDR2 YFSETQ. CDR3 sequence reads: CASSLAERVYEQYF. Written as DNA, the CDR3 is TGCGCCAGCAGCTTGGCCGAGAGGGTCTACGAGCAGTACTTC.